The 14 T cell receptor beta chains below all came from one sample that was sequenced in a study of multiple sclerosis patients with progressive multifocal leukoencephalopathy. Noted time point: before natalizumab initiation. Generated by immunoSEQ multiplex PCR, the TCRdb table keeps only in-frame clones and is missing some. The sample consists of 25,000 to 30,000 clones, more than 75% of them appearing once. Sequencing was done on a sample of PBMCs. The receptors derive from a human donor with multiple sclerosis.

CDR3 sequence: CASSPRLGQSYEQYF. The CDR3 DNA reads TGTGCCAGCTCACCCCGATTGGGACAGTCCTACGAGCAGTACTTC. J is TRBJ2-7 and V is TRBV18; 7 bases are shared with TRBD1. The J segment lost 1 base and the V segment lost 3 bases, leaving 6 bases of the junction unmatched. Germline V gene lookup returns CDR1 KGHSH and CDR2 LQKENI. The length of the CDR3 is 15 residues.

The rearrangement links TRBV19 to TRBJ1-5; 7 positions agree with TRBD1. The germline V gene has CDR1 LNHDA and CDR2 SQIVND (reference sequence). The CDR3 is made up of 14 amino acids. The junction had 6 bases not matched to a gene; V was cut back by 3 bases and J by 7 bases. This CDR3 reads CASSMGQTNQPQHF. The CDR3 nucleotides are TGTGCCAGTAGTATGGGACAGACGAACCAGCCCCAGCATTTT.

This clone was observed a single time. V usage is TRBV28 and J usage is TRBJ1-2, with TRBD1 identical over 9 bases. Per the germline V gene, CDR1 is MDHEN and CDR2 is SYDVKM. The CDR3 totals 14 residues. V shed 6 bases and J 2 bases; nucleotides not matched to a gene: 4. In nucleotides, the CDR3 is TGTGCCAGCAGCCGACAGGGGGAGAACTATGGCTACACCTTC. The encoded protein is CASSRQGENYGYTF.

The chain has TRBV6-6 and TRBJ1-1; D not resolved. Germline CDR1 and CDR2: MNHNY and SVGAGI (reference sequence). This CDR3 region has 12 residues. V was cut by 4 bases and J by 0 bases, with 3 bases left in between. The CDR3 spells CASSLMNTEAFF. The CDR3, as DNA: TGTGCCAGCAGTTTGATGAACACTGAAGCTTTCTTT.

The V gene is TRBV6-4, the J gene TRBJ2-3; 14 bases match TRBD2. V shed 3 bases, J shed 6 bases, and the junction held 5 bases outside the gene matches. This CDR3 has 16 amino acids. Germline values: CDR1 MRHNA, CDR2 SNTAGT. CDR3 in DNA: TGTGCCAGCAGTGAAAAGGGACTAGCGGGGGCGGATACGCAGTATTTT. This sequence encodes CASSEKGLAGADTQYF.

Worth noting for this clone: Within the sample, other DNA sequences also encode this same CDR3. The chain links TRBV28 to TRBJ2-4; D uncertain. The CDR3 contains 15 residues. The germline V gene encodes CDR1 MDHEN and CDR2 SYDVKM. V shed 1 base and J shed 8 bases, with 15 bases lying between them. This CDR3 reads CASSLYTPFGDIQYF. The DNA of the CDR3 is TGTGCCAGCAGTTTATATACCCCCTTTGGGGACATTCAGTACTTC. The complete variable domain, with remaining parts taken from reference TRBV28 and TRBJ2-4, reads DVKVTQSSRYLVKRTGEKVFLECVQDMDHENMFWYRQDPGLGLRLIYFSYDVKMKEKGDIPEGYSVSREKKERFSLILESASTNQTSMYLCASSLYTPFGDIQYFGAGTRLSVL.

This chain joins TRBV15 and TRBJ2-1; 13 nucleotides match TRBD2. The germline gives CDR1 LNHNV, CDR2 YYDKDF (reference sequence). With 5 bases clipped from V and 7 bases from J, the junction kept 11 bases outside the gene matches. The CDR3 has 17 amino acids. CDR3 loop: CATSLRGLAGVRNEQFF. In DNA, the CDR3 is TGTGCCACCAGCCTTCGAGGACTAGCGGGGGTACGGAATGAGCAGTTCTTC. Full variable domain (rest looked up from reference TRBV15 and TRBJ2-1): DAMVIQNPRYQVTQFGKPVTLSCSQTLNHNVMYWYQQKSSQAPKLLFHYYDKDFNNEADTPDNFQSRRPNTSFCFLDIRSPGLGDTAMYLCATSLRGLAGVRNEQFFGPGTRLTVL.

Concerning this clone itself: The sample has other DNA sequences that encode this CDR3 too. This chain connects TRBV9 to TRBJ1-2, with 9 bases identical to TRBD1. The CDR3 is 13 residues long. With 3 bases clipped from V and 6 bases from J, the junction kept 3 bases outside the gene matches. The germline V gene has CDR1 SGDLS and CDR2 YYNGEE. The CDR3 sequence is CASSGTGGDGYTF. The CDR3, as DNA: TGTGCCAGCAGCGGAACAGGGGGCGATGGCTACACCTTC. The full variable domain, completed using reference TRBV9 and TRBJ1-2, is DSGVTQTPKHLITATGQRVTLRCSPRSGDLSVYWYQQSLDQGLQFLIQYYNGEERAKGNILERFSAQQFPDLHSELNLSSLELGDSALYFCASSGTGGDGYTFGSGTRLTVV.

This clone occurred once. Other DNA variants within this sample encode the same CDR3. V gene TRBV6-1 combines with J gene TRBJ2-7, with D possibly called TRBD1 or TRBD2 (7 bases each). The CDR3 is 16 amino acids. V lost 1 base and J lost 2, with 15 bases in between. Per the germline V gene, CDR1 is MNHNS and CDR2 is SASEGT. The CDR3 sequence is CASSEVPGGVPYEQYF. CDR3 in DNA: TGTGCCAGCAGTGAAGTCCCAGGGGGGGTCCCCTACGAGCAGTACTTC.

This clone showed up just a few times. Other DNA sequences of this sample code for an identical CDR3. This chain uses TRBV10-3 with TRBJ2-7; D perhaps matches TRBD2 (6 bases). V was pared by 2 bases and J by 5 bases, with 13 bases between. The CDR3 totals 14 residues. Germline V gene lookup returns CDR1 ENHRY and CDR2 SYGVKD. CDR3 protein: CAISEIGGRNEQYF. The DNA for the CDR3 is TGTGCCATCAGTGAGATCGGGGGTCGCAACGAGCAGTACTTC.

This rearrangement joins TRBV6-1 to TRBJ2-1; the D gene is possibly TRBD1 (7 bases). Germline lookup yields CDR1 MNHNS and CDR2 SASEGT. This CDR3 region has 16 residues. V shed 4 bases and J shed 4 bases, with 17 bases lying between them. This CDR3 is CASSALAGQSYNEQFF. The CDR3 DNA is TGTGCCAGCAGTGCGCTTGCGGGACAGAGTTACAATGAGCAGTTCTTC.

This clone occurred once. The chain recombines TRBV9 with TRBJ2-5; TRBD2 matches 14 bases. Germline values: CDR1 SGDLS, CDR2 YYNGEE. V shed 0 bases, J shed 4 bases, and the junction held 5 bases outside the gene matches. The CDR3 is made up of 17 amino acids. CDR3 protein: CASSVGLAGGPGETQYF. Here the CDR3 DNA reads TGTGCCAGCAGCGTAGGACTAGCGGGGGGGCCTGGAGAGACCCAGTACTTC.

The V call is TRBV28, the J call TRBJ1-5; no clear D gene. Trimming took 5 bases from V and 3 from J, leaving 11 bases between them. Looked up from germline, CDR1 is MDHEN and CDR2 is SYDVKM. The CDR3 totals 14 residues. The CDR3 protein is CASSPPLVNQPQHF. CDR3 nucleotides: TGTGCCAGCAGTCCCCCTCTGGTCAATCAGCCCCAGCATTTT.

The chain joins TRBV5-4 to TRBJ2-6, with TRBD1 identical over 10 bases. With 5 bases clipped from V and 1 base from J, the junction kept 6 bases outside the gene matches. Looked up from germline, CDR1 is SGHNT and CDR2 is YYREEE (reference sequence). The CDR3 length is 17 residues. The DNA of the CDR3 is TGTGCCAGCAGGGCCGGGACAGGGGAGTCTGGGGCCAACGTCCTGACTTTC. It yields the protein CASRAGTGESGANVLTF.